These T cell receptor beta chains were read from a single sample in a study of CD8+CD57+ T cells in acquired aplastic anemia. In TCRdb, the reads were re-called with MiXCR into one record per CDR3 protein. This sample has around 150,000 distinct CDR3 sequences; around half occur once, and the top ten carry about 3%. Sequencing was performed on sorted CD4+, CD8+, or CD8+CD57+ T cells (not recorded which) from PBMCs. Source of these receptors: a human donor with aplastic anemia. The CDR3 runs from the conserved cysteine through the conserved F or W. A D gene is named only where the DNA matches it firmly. Expanded clones get a size class; other rows say once, few or many, or leave the size out.

v_call: TRBV7-8
j_call: TRBJ1-4
clone_size: many
d_call: -
cdr3_aa: CASSLQGSANEKLFF
cdr3_nt: TGTGCCAGCAGCTTACAGGGGAGTGCTAATGAAAAACTGTTTTTT

v_call: TRBV19
j_call: TRBJ2-7
clone_size: -
d_call: -
cdr3_aa: CASSEPGNEQYF
cdr3_nt: TGTGCCAGTAGCGAGCCGGGGAACGAGCAGTACTTC

v_call: TRBV5-1
j_call: TRBJ2-5
clone_size: many
d_call: TRBD1
cdr3_aa: CASSLPWTGEETQYF
cdr3_nt: TGCGCCAGCAGCTTGCCTTGGACAGGGGAAGAGACCCAGTACTTC

v_call: TRBV18
j_call: TRBJ2-3
clone_size: few
d_call: -
cdr3_aa: CASSKEDTQYF
cdr3_nt: TGTGCCAGCTCAAAGGAAGATACGCAGTATTTT

v_call: TRBV7-7
j_call: TRBJ2-2
clone_size: -
d_call: -
cdr3_aa: CASSPVGSSNTGELFF
cdr3_nt: TGTGCTAGCAGCCCAGTAGGCAGTTCGAACACCGGGGAGCTGTTTTTT

v_call: TRBV3-1
j_call: TRBJ1-1
clone_size: many
d_call: -
cdr3_aa: CASSPLLSRMNTEAFF
cdr3_nt: TGTGCCAGCAGCCCCCTGCTCAGCCGCATGAACACTGAAGCTTTCTTT

v_call: TRBV6-2/TRBV6-3
j_call: TRBJ2-7
clone_size: many
d_call: -
cdr3_aa: CAIRDGSYEQYF
cdr3_nt: TGTGCCATCCGGGACGGGTCCTACGAGCAGTACTTC

v_call: TRBV6-2/TRBV6-3
j_call: TRBJ2-7
clone_size: many
d_call: -
cdr3_aa: CASTNELGNEQYF
cdr3_nt: TGTGCCAGCACCAACGAACTGGGGAACGAGCAGTACTTC

v_call: TRBV10-3
j_call: TRBJ1-5
clone_size: -
d_call: -
cdr3_aa: CAITPDSNQPQHF
cdr3_nt: TGTGCCATCACACCGGATAGCAATCAGCCCCAGCATTTT

v_call: TRBV5-1
j_call: TRBJ2-1
clone_size: many
d_call: TRBD2
cdr3_aa: CASSSLGLGDNEQFF
cdr3_nt: TGCGCCAGCAGCTCCTTAGGACTAGGAGACAATGAGCAGTTCTTC

v_call: TRBV20-1
j_call: TRBJ2-7
clone_size: once
d_call: -
cdr3_aa: CSAQLSTGPYEQYF
cdr3_nt: TGCAGTGCTCAGCTGAGCACAGGGCCCTACGAGCAGTACTTC

v_call: TRBV15
j_call: TRBJ1-5
clone_size: -
d_call: -
cdr3_aa: CATRDGNQPQHF
cdr3_nt: TGTGCCACCCGAGACGGGAATCAGCCCCAGCATTTT

v_call: TRBV25-1
j_call: TRBJ2-1
clone_size: -
d_call: TRBD2
cdr3_aa: CASSHILAGEQFF
cdr3_nt: TGTGCCAGCAGCCACATACTAGCGGGGGAGCAGTTCTTC

v_call: TRBV6-1
j_call: TRBJ2-4
clone_size: -
d_call: -
cdr3_aa: CASLMERVRRRNIRYF
cdr3_nt: TGTGCCAGCTTGATGGAAAGGGTTCGGAGGAGAAACATTCGGTACTTC

v_call: TRBV6-1
j_call: TRBJ1-2
clone_size: -
d_call: TRBD1
cdr3_aa: CASIDDRARYGYTF
cdr3_nt: TGTGCCAGCATTGACGACAGGGCCAGATACGGCTACACCTTC

v_call: TRBV5-1
j_call: TRBJ2-7
clone_size: many
d_call: TRBD2
cdr3_aa: CASRVTSGVDEQYF
cdr3_nt: TGCGCCAGCAGGGTGACTAGCGGGGTTGACGAGCAGTACTTC

v_call: TRBV19
j_call: TRBJ2-7
clone_size: once
d_call: -
cdr3_aa: CASSRVRGPPYEQYF
cdr3_nt: TGTGCCAGTAGTAGGGTACGGGGCCCCCCCTACGAGCAGTACTTC

v_call: TRBV12-3/TRBV12-4
j_call: TRBJ2-3
clone_size: many
d_call: TRBD2
cdr3_aa: CASSLPGGPSSTDTQYF
cdr3_nt: TGTGCCAGCAGTTTACCGGGAGGGCCTAGTAGTACAGATACGCAGTATTTT

v_call: TRBV25-1
j_call: TRBJ2-2
clone_size: -
d_call: -
cdr3_aa: CASSDAPAGRTGELFF
cdr3_nt: TGTGCCAGCAGTGACGCCCCTGCTGGTCGGACCGGGGAGCTGTTTTTT

v_call: TRBV7-2
j_call: TRBJ1-1
clone_size: many
d_call: -
cdr3_aa: CASSQFGAATEAFF
cdr3_nt: TGTGCCAGCAGCCAATTCGGTGCGGCCACTGAAGCTTTCTTT

v_call: TRBV4-1
j_call: TRBJ1-1
clone_size: few
d_call: -
cdr3_aa: CASSPPGVQNTEAFF
cdr3_nt: TGCGCCAGCAGCCCCCCGGGAGTACAAAACACTGAAGCTTTCTTT

v_call: TRBV6-4
j_call: TRBJ1-2
clone_size: -
d_call: TRBD1
cdr3_aa: CASSDFPGQYYGYTF
cdr3_nt: TGTGCCAGCAGTGACTTTCCGGGACAGTACTATGGCTACACCTTC

v_call: TRBV7-3
j_call: TRBJ2-2
clone_size: many
d_call: -
cdr3_aa: CASSLRHADTGELFF
cdr3_nt: TGTGCCAGCAGCTTACGGCATGCGGACACCGGGGAGCTGTTTTTT

v_call: TRBV20-1
j_call: TRBJ2-1
clone_size: many
d_call: -
cdr3_aa: CSATTSNEQFF
cdr3_nt: TGCAGTGCTACTACTTCCAATGAGCAGTTCTTC

v_call: TRBV24-1
j_call: TRBJ2-5
clone_size: -
d_call: TRBD2
cdr3_aa: CATSDPGLAGVWETQYF
cdr3_nt: TGTGCCACCAGTGATCCGGGACTAGCGGGGGTGTGGGAGACCCAGTACTTC

v_call: TRBV20-1
j_call: TRBJ1-1
clone_size: -
d_call: -
cdr3_aa: CSARDTVSLAEAFF
cdr3_nt: TGCAGTGCTAGAGATACCGTCTCCCTAGCTGAAGCTTTCTTT

v_call: TRBV7-2
j_call: TRBJ1-6
clone_size: -
d_call: -
cdr3_aa: CASTGTPNSPLHF
cdr3_nt: TGTGCCAGCACCGGGACACCGAATTCACCCCTCCACTTT

v_call: TRBV29-1
j_call: TRBJ2-7
clone_size: -
d_call: -
cdr3_aa: CSVEVDRAYEQYF
cdr3_nt: TGCAGCGTGGAGGTTGACAGAGCCTACGAGCAGTACTTC

v_call: TRBV20-1
j_call: TRBJ2-3
clone_size: many
d_call: -
cdr3_aa: CSARDHGVDTQYF
cdr3_nt: TGCAGTGCTAGAGATCACGGGGTGGATACGCAGTATTTT

v_call: TRBV7-2
j_call: TRBJ1-3
clone_size: few
d_call: -
cdr3_aa: CASSLDTGNTIYF
cdr3_nt: TGTGCCAGCAGCTTGGACACTGGAAACACCATATATTTT

v_call: TRBV6-1
j_call: TRBJ2-7
clone_size: -
d_call: TRBD2
cdr3_aa: CASRVAGRSEQYF
cdr3_nt: TGTGCCAGCAGGGTAGCGGGACGGTCCGAGCAGTACTTC